This TCR beta chain was sequenced for a study of cytomegalovirus exposure and HLA in healthy donors. Germline values: CDR1 MNHNY, CDR2 SVGAGI (reference sequence). The trim removed 4 bases at V and 3 bases at J, leaving 8 bases unmatched. This CDR3 comprises 15 residues. PCR involved 60 Vbeta and 13 Jbeta primers. Here immunoSEQ multiplex PCR was the method, and the copy in TCRdb shows in-frame clones only, minus some. The sample consists of around 150,000 clones, more than 75% of them appearing once. Despite likely unrecorded immune exposures, the donors were nominally healthy at the time of sampling.

The receptor was derived from a human donor in good health. Sequenced sample: PBMCs. The gene calls are TRBV6-6 and TRBJ2-7, with TRBD1 identical over 8 bases. CDR3 sequence: CASSSPTTGDYEQYF. As DNA, the CDR3 is TGTGCCAGCAGTTCCCCAACGACAGGGGACTACGAGCAGTACTTC.